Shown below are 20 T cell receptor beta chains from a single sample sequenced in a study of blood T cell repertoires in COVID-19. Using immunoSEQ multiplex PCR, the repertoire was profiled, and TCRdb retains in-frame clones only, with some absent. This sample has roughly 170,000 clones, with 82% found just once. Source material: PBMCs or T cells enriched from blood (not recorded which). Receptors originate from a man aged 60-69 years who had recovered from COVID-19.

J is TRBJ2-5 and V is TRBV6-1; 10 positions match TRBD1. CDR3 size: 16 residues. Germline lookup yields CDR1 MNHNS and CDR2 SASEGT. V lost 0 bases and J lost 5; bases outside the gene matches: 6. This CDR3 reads CASSEAPGTGAETQYF. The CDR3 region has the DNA TGTGCCAGCAGTGAAGCGCCCGGGACAGGGGCGGAGACCCAGTACTTC.

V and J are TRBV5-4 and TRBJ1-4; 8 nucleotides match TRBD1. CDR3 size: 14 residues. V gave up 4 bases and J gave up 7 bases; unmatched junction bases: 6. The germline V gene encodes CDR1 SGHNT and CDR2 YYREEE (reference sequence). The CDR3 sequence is CASSLGQGREKLFF. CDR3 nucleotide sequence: TGTGCCAGCAGCCTCGGACAGGGTCGTGAAAAACTGTTTTTT.

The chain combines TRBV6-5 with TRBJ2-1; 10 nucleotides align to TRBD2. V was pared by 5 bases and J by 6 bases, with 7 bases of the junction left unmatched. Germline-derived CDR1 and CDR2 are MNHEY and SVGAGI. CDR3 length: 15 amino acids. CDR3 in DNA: TGTGCCAGCAGTCCTCTAGCGGGAGTGCCCAATGAGCAGTTCTTC. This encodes CASSPLAGVPNEQFF.

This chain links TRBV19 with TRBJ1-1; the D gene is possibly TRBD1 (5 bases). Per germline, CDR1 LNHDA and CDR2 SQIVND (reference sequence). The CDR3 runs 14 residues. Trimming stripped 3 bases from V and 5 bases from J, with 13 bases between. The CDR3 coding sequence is TGTGCCAGTAGTATGGGGCAGGGTGGGACTGAAGCTTTCTTT. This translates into CASSMGQGGTEAFF.

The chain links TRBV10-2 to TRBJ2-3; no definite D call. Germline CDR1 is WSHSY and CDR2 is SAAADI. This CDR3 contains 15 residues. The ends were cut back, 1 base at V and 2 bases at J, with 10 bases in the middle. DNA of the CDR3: TGCGCCAGCAGTGAGTTCGCGAAGCACACAGATACGCAGTATTTT. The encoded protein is CASSEFAKHTDTQYF.

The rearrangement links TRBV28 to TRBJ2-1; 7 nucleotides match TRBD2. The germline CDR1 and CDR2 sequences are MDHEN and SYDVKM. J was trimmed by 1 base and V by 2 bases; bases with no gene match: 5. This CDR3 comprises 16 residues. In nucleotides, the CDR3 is TGTGCCAGCAGTTTAGGCGGGAGTGGGTCCTACAATGAGCAGTTCTTC. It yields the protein CASSLGGSGSYNEQFF.

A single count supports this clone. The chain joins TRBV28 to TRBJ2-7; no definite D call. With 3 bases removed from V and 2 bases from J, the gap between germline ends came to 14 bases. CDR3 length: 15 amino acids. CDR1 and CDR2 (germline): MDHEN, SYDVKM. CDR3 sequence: CASSFPPPPTYEQYF. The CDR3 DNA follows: TGTGCCAGCAGTTTCCCGCCTCCTCCTACCTACGAGCAGTACTTC. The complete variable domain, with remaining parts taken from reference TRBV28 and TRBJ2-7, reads DVKVTQSSRYLVKRTGEKVFLECVQDMDHENMFWYRQDPGLGLRLIYFSYDVKMKEKGDIPEGYSVSREKKERFSLILESASTNQTSMYLCASSFPPPPTYEQYFGPGTRLTVT.

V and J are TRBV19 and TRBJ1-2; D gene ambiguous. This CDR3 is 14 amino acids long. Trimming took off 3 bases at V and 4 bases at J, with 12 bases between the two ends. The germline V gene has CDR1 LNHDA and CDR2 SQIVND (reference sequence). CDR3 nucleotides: TGTGCCAGTAGTATTGCAGACGGGTCCTATGGCTACACCTTC. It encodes CASSIADGSYGYTF.

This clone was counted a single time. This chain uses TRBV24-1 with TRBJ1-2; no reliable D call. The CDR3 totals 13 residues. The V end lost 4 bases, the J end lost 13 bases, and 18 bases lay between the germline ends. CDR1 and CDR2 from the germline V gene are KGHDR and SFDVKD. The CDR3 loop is CATSDPARTALTF. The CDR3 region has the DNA TGTGCCACCAGTGACCCCGCCCGGACTGCTCTCACCTTC.

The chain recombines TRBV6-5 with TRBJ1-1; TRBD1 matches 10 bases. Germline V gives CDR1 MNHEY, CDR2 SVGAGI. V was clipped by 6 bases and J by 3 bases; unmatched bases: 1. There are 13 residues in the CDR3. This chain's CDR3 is CASRDRGYTEAFF. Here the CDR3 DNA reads TGTGCCAGCAGGGACAGGGGGTACACTGAAGCTTTCTTT.

CDR3 sequence: CASSETGFNQPQHF. CDR3 bases: TGTGCCAGCAGCGAGACAGGTTTCAATCAGCCCCAGCATTTT. The chain joins TRBV7-8 to TRBJ1-5; D might be TRBD1 (6 bases). Germline assignment: CDR1 SGHVS and CDR2 FQNEAQ. Trimming removed 5 bases at V and 3 bases at J, with 11 bases between. There are 14 residues in the CDR3.

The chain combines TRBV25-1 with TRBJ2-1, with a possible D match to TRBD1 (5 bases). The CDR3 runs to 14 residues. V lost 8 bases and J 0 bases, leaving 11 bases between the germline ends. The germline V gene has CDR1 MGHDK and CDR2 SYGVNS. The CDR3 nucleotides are TGTGCCAGCCTACCTCAGGGCTCCTACAATGAGCAGTTCTTC. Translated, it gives CASLPQGSYNEQFF.

CDR3 amino acids: CASSVGAGQGRYNSPLHF. In DNA form, the CDR3 reads TGTGCCAGCAGTGTAGGGGCCGGACAGGGTCGCTATAATTCACCCCTCCACTTT. V is TRBV28 and J is TRBJ1-6; TRBD1 aligns across 8 bases. The length of the CDR3 is 18 residues. Germline trimming cut 5 bases from V and 3 bases from J; bases unmatched to any gene: 12. The germline V gene has CDR1 MDHEN and CDR2 SYDVKM.

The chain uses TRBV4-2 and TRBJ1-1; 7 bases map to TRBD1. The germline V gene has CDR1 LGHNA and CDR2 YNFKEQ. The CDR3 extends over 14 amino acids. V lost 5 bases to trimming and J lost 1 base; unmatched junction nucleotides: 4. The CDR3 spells CASSWDSKNTEAFF. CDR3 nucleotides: TGTGCCAGCAGCTGGGACAGCAAGAACACTGAAGCTTTCTTT.

CDR3 residues: CASSWREGLYEQYF. In DNA, the CDR3 is TGTGCCAGCAGTTGGCGGGAGGGCCTATACGAGCAGTACTTC. The chain employs TRBV27 and TRBJ2-7; TRBD2 agrees at 9 bases. Looked up from germline, CDR1 is MNHEY and CDR2 is SMNVEV (reference sequence). The V segment lost 4 bases and the J segment 4 bases; nucleotides outside the gene matches: 5. CDR3 length equals 14 residues.

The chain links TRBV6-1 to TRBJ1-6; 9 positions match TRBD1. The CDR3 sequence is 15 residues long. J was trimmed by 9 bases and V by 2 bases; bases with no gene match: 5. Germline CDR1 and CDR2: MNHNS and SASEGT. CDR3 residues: CASSEWGTGISPLHF. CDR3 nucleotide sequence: TGTGCCAGCAGTGAATGGGGGACAGGGATTTCACCCCTCCACTTT.

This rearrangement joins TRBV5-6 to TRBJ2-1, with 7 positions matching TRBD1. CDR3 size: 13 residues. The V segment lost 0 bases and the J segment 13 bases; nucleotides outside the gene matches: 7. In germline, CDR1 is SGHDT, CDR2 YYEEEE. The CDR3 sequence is CASSLGRQGDQFF. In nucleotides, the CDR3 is TGTGCCAGCAGCTTGGGGCGACAGGGTGACCAGTTCTTC.

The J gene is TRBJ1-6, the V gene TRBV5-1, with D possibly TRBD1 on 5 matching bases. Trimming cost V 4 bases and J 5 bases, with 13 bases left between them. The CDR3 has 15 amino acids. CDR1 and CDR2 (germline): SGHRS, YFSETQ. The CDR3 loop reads CASSPWGSDNSPLHF. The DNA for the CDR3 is TGCGCCAGCAGCCCCTGGGGCTCGGATAATTCACCCCTCCACTTT.

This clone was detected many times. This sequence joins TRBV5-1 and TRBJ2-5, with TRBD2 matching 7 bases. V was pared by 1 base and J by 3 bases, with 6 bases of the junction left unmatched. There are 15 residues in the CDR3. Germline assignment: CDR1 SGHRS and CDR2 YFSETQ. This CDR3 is CASSLWSGAKETQYF. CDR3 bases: TGCGCCAGCAGCTTGTGGAGCGGGGCAAAAGAGACCCAGTACTTC.

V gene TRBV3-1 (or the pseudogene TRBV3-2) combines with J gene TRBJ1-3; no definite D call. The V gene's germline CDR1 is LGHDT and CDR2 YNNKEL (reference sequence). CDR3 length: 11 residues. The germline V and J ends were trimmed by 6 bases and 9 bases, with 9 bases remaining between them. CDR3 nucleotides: TGTGCCAGCAGGTCCCCCTTCACCATATATTTT. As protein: CASRSPFTIYF.